This T cell receptor (beta chain) is drawn from a study of blood T cells in healthy people across ages. Findings and caveats of the study: Researchers judged that diversity estimates from one million T cells fell short of true values.

This clonotype was picked up a small number of times. The antigen is undetermined. The use of a sample-barcoded 5' primer and a J-beta primer mix characterized a second PCR of about 6 to 11 cycles. TCRdb recomputed calls from the 5' RACE reads with MiXCR, one row per CDR3 protein. The profile covers 800,000 or so distinct CDR3 sequences, with 25% appearing a single time and under 4.5% taken by the ten largest. Trimming removed 6 bases from V and 6 bases from J, with 9 bases in between. The CDR3 runs 11 residues. These data also formed part of another study, on T cells of mothers and their children. That work contributes: Compared with unrelated pairs, related mother-child pairs had slightly higher, non-significant overlap.

The TCR originated in a boy between 10 and 17 years old in good health. The rearrangement links TRBV12-3 or TRBV12-4 to TRBJ2-7, with D perhaps TRBD1 (6 bases). The sample comprised blood. DNA of the CDR3: TGTGCCAGCAGGTCCAGGGGCGAGCAGTACTTC. This translates into CASRSRGEQYF.